The T cell receptor beta chain described here comes from a study of blood T cell repertoires in COVID-19. Study summary: Specimens from acute and convalescent COVID-19 originated in the United States, Italy and Spain. Sample material is recorded as cDNA or gDNA derived from T cells, B-cell-depleted T cells, or PBMCs.

Authors' data handling: Nucleated cell number was recorded as an estimate derived from reference gene primer amplification. Profiled with immunoSEQ multiplex PCR; TCRdb holds only in-frame clones, not every one. V, J and clone size are taken as reported in that table, and D and trimming were inferred from the DNA itself. The sample contains around 140,000 clones, roughly 90% of which appear only once. This clone appeared a single time. This receptor was identified in a man in his fifties or sixties with active or convalescent COVID-19. Sample: peripheral blood.

In DNA form, the CDR3 reads TGTGCCAGCAGTAAGCCGGGACAGCAAGATAATTCACCCCTCCACTTT. This codes for CASSKPGQQDNSPLHF. The V and J genes are TRBV27 and TRBJ1-6; 7 nucleotides agree with TRBD1. CDR3 length: 16 residues. V shed 5 bases, J shed 5 bases, and the junction held 9 bases outside the gene matches. Germline V gene data show CDR1 as MNHEY and CDR2 as SMNVEV (reference sequence).